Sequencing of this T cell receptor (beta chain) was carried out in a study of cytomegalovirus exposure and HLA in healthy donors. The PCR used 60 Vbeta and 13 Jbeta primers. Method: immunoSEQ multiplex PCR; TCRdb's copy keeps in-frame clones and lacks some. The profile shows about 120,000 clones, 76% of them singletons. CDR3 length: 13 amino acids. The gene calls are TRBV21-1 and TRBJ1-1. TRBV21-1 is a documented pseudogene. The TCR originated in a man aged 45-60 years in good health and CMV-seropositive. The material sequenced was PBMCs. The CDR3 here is CASSKVESREAFF. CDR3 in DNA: TGTGCCAGCAGCAAAGTTGAATCCCGGGAAGCTTTCTTT.